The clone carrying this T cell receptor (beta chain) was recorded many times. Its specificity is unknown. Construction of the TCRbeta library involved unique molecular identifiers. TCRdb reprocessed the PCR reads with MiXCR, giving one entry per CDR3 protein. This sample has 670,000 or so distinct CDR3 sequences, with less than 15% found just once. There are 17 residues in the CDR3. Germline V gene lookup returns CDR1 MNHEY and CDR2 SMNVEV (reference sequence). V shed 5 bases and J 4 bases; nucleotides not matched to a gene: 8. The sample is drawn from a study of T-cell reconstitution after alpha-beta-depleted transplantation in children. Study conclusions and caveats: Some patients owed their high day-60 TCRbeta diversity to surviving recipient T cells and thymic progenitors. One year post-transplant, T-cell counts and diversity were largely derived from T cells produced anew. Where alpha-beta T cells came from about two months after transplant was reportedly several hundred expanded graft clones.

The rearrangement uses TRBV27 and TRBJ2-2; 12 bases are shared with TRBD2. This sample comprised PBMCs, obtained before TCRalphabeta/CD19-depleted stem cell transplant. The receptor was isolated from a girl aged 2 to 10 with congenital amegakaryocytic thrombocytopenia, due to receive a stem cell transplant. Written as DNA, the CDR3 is TGTGCCAGCAGTCCCCCTAGCGGGAGGGCCTCCACCGGGGAGCTGTTTTTT. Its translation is CASSPPSGRASTGELFF.